A selection of T cell receptor beta chains follows, all from one sample in a study of response to subunit inactivated influenza vaccine. Using its own MiXCR run on the RT-PCR reads, TCRdb lists one record per CDR3 protein. This sample has roughly 700,000 distinct CDR3 sequences, with around 16% found just once. Sequencing used PBMCs from blood, obtained 11 to 12 days after vaccination. Receptor source: a man in his fifties who received an inactivated influenza vaccine. CDR3s include the opening cysteine and the closing phenylalanine or tryptophan. D genes are given only for firm matches. Not every row has a clone size; where given, it reads once, few, many or a size class.

d_call,clone_size,j_call,v_call,cdr3_nt,cdr3_aa
NA,NA,TRBJ2-3,TRBV6-2/TRBV6-3,TGTGCCAGCAGCCCCGACGCCGCGCAGTATTTT,CASSPDAAQYF
TRBD2,NA,TRBJ2-5,TRBV7-2,TGTGCCAGCAGCTTTGGCGGGAGTGCGCAAGAGACCCAGTACTTC,CASSFGGSAQETQYF
TRBD2,few,TRBJ2-3,TRBV20-1,TGCAGTGCTGCGGACACTAGCGGGGGCACAGATACGCAGTATTTT,CSAADTSGGTDTQYF
NA,many,TRBJ2-7,TRBV4-2,TGTGCCAGCAGCCCCCTCGGGAGCTCCTACGAGCAGTACTTC,CASSPLGSSYEQYF
TRBD1,NA,TRBJ2-2,TRBV29-1,TGCAGCGTTGGAAGACAGGGGACCGGGGAGCTGTTTTTT,CSVGRQGTGELFF
NA,once,TRBJ2-3,TRBV20-1,TGCAGTACCGACTTGACAGATACGCAGTATTTT,CSTDLTDTQYF
NA,NA,TRBJ1-2,TRBV28,TGTGCCAGCAGTTTTGGACGTGGCTACACCTTC,CASSFGRGYTF
NA,few,TRBJ2-2,TRBV3-1,TGTGCCAGCAGCCAAGATAGGCGATACGGGGAGCTGTTTTTT,CASSQDRRYGELFF
NA,many,TRBJ1-6,TRBV5-1,TGCGCCAGCAGCCGTGAGGGATTCACGAATTCACCCCTCCACTTT,CASSREGFTNSPLHF
TRBD1,many,TRBJ2-7,TRBV13,TGTGCCAGCACCCCTTCGGGCAGGGGGCTTTCCTACGAGCAGTACTTC,CASTPSGRGLSYEQYF
NA,NA,TRBJ1-5,TRBV6-1,TGTGCCAGCAGTGCCGCAGGGGTTACTCAGCCCCAGCATTTT,CASSAAGVTQPQHF
TRBD1,NA,TRBJ2-3,TRBV28,TGTGCCAGCAGTTTCCGGACAGGGCGGACCAATACGCAGTATTTT,CASSFRTGRTNTQYF
TRBD2,NA,TRBJ2-1,TRBV2,TGTGCCAGCGGCCGACTAGCGGACAATGAGCAGTTCTTC,CASGRLADNEQFF
NA,NA,TRBJ2-7,TRBV30,TGTGCCTGGAGTGTACTTTACGGGGAGCAGTACTTC,CAWSVLYGEQYF
NA,few,TRBJ2-7,TRBV12-3/TRBV12-4,TGTGCCAGCAGTTCACAGGGTTTTAACGAGCAGTACTTC,CASSSQGFNEQYF
NA,NA,TRBJ2-7,TRBV12-3/TRBV12-4,TGTGCCAGCAGTTCACTTTCAAGTAAGAGCTCCTACGAGCAGTACTTC,CASSSLSSKSSYEQYF
TRBD1,NA,TRBJ2-4,TRBV7-6,TGTGCCAGCAGCTCAGGGACAGGGCCCAAAAACATTCAGTACTTC,CASSSGTGPKNIQYF
NA,NA,TRBJ1-1,TRBV11-3,TGTGCCAGCAGCTTGTCACAGGGCATTCCAGAGAACACTGAAGCTTTCTTT,CASSLSQGIPENTEAFF
TRBD1,few,TRBJ2-6,TRBV20-1,TGCAGTGCCGAGACAGGGCTGAGTCTCTCTGGGGCCAACGTCCTGACTTTC,CSAETGLSLSGANVLTF
NA,NA,TRBJ2-3,TRBV27,TGTGCCAGCAGTTTAAAAGTAGCGTCGACAGATACGCAGTATTTT,CASSLKVASTDTQYF
TRBD1,NA,TRBJ1-4,TRBV5-6,TGTGCCAGCAGCTTATATGGGCAGGGGGAGGAAAAACTGTTTTTT,CASSLYGQGEEKLFF
TRBD1,few,TRBJ1-6,TRBV28,TGTGCCAGCAGTTTAAAGACAGGGGCCAATTCACCCCTCCACTTT,CASSLKTGANSPLHF
TRBD2,few,TRBJ2-1,TRBV4-2,TGTGCCAGCAGCCACGTCTATGGGACTAGCGGAAACTCCTACAATGAGCAGTTCTTC,CASSHVYGTSGNSYNEQFF
TRBD2,few,TRBJ2-3,TRBV7-2,TGTGCCAGCAGCACAGCGGGAGGGTGGGGCACAGATACGCAGTATTTT,CASSTAGGWGTDTQYF
TRBD2,many,TRBJ2-5,TRBV7-2,TGTGCCAGCAGCTTAATAGCGGGGGGACAAGAGACCCAGTACTTC,CASSLIAGGQETQYF
TRBD2,NA,TRBJ2-1,TRBV9,TGTGCCAGCAGCGTAGCCCCTAGCGGGAGGGCCTACAATGAGCAGTTCTTC,CASSVAPSGRAYNEQFF
TRBD1,NA,TRBJ2-3,TRBV15,TGTGCCACCAGCTCCAGACAGGGGCTACCCACAGATACGCAGTATTTT,CATSSRQGLPTDTQYF
NA,NA,TRBJ1-2,TRBV12-3/TRBV12-4,TGTGCCAGCAACAGAGACGGTATTTATGGCTACACCTTC,CASNRDGIYGYTF
NA,NA,TRBJ2-7,TRBV18,TGTGCCAGCTCACCACAGGACGGGAGCTACGAGCAGTACTTC,CASSPQDGSYEQYF
NA,NA,TRBJ1-2,TRBV30,TGTGCCTGGAGGGGTGCGGGCAGGGGTACAGGTGGCTACACCTTC,CAWRGAGRGTGGYTF
NA,NA,TRBJ2-2,TRBV7-9,TGTGCCAGCGGAATGGGCGGGGAGCTGTTTTTT,CASGMGGELFF
NA,NA,TRBJ2-7,TRBV7-8,TGTGCCAGCAACATAGCGTTAGAGAACGAGCAGTACTTC,CASNIALENEQYF
TRBD2,NA,TRBJ2-3,TRBV29-1,TGCAGCGTTGGTGTAGCGGGAGTTTTAGATACGCAGTATTTT,CSVGVAGVLDTQYF
TRBD2,once,TRBJ2-1,TRBV4-1,TGCGCCAGCAGGCCAACTTGGACTAGCGACCTCAGGGAGCAGTTCTTC,CASRPTWTSDLREQFF
TRBD2,NA,TRBJ2-5,TRBV6-2/TRBV6-3,TGTGCCAGCAAACCGGGACTAGCGGGGGTAGAGCTAAAACTACAAGAGACCCAGTACTTC,CASKPGLAGVELKLQETQYF
NA,NA,TRBJ2-5,TRBV5-1,TGCGCCAGCAGCTTGGCCAGGGACGAGGCCCAGTACTTC,CASSLARDEAQYF
NA,NA,TRBJ2-3,TRBV20-1,TGCAGTGCTACGAGACAGACAGATACGCAGTATTTT,CSATRQTDTQYF
NA,few,TRBJ2-3,TRBV5-1,TGCGCCAGCAGGAGGGCTAGCTTTAGCACAGATACGCAGTATTTT,CASRRASFSTDTQYF
TRBD1,NA,TRBJ2-5,TRBV29-1,TGCAGCGCCGGGCCTGGGACAGTGATCGAGACCCAGTACTTC,CSAGPGTVIETQYF
NA,few,TRBJ2-6,TRBV5-1,TGCGCCAGCAGCCCCGAACCGGGGACTGGGGCCAACGTCCTGACTTTC,CASSPEPGTGANVLTF
NA,NA,TRBJ1-5,TRBV20-1,TGCAGTGCCACTCCCGGTAGCAATCAGCCCCAGCATTTT,CSATPGSNQPQHF
NA,many,TRBJ2-3,TRBV28,TGTGCCAGCAGTTTACGTACTCTAGCACCAAGCACAGATACGCAGTATTTT,CASSLRTLAPSTDTQYF